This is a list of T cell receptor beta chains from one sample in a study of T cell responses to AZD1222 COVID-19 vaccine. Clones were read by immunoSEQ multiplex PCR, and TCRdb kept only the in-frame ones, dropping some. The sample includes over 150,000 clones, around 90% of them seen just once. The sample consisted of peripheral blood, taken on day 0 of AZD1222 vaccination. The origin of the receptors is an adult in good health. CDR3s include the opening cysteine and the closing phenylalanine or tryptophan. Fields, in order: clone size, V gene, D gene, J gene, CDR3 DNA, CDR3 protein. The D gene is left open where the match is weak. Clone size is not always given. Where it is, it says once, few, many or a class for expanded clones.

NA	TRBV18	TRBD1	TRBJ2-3	TGTGCCAGCTCCGGGACAGCCGGCACAGATACGCAGTATTTT	CASSGTAGTDTQYF
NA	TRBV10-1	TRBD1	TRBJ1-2	TGCGCCAGCAGGACCTCCTTGCCGCAGGGGGTGCTTGAGGGCTACACCTTC	CASRTSLPQGVLEGYTF
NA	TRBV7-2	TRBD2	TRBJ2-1	TGTGCCAGCAGCTTACAACTAGCGGGAGGGTCTAATGAGCAGTTCTTC	CASSLQLAGGSNEQFF
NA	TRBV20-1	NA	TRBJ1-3	TGCAGTGCTAGAGTCGGAAACACCATATATTTT	CSARVGNTIYF
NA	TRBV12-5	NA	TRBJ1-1	TGTGCTAGTGGTTTGAAGGGAAACACTGAAGCTTTCTTT	CASGLKGNTEAFF
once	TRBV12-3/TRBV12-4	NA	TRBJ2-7	TGTGCCAGCAGTTTAGTAAAGGGGGTGGGCCAGATCTTC	CASSLVKGVGQIF
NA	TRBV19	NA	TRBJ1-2	TGTGCCAGTAGTCCCCCCGGAAAACAAGGCTACACCTTC	CASSPPGKQGYTF
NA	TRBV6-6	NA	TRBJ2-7	TGTGCCAGCAGTCGATCGGGATTCACCTACGAGCAGTACTTC	CASSRSGFTYEQYF
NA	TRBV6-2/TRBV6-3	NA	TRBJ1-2	TGTGCCAGCAGTTACGCCACAGATAGCTATGGCTACACCTTC	CASSYATDSYGYTF
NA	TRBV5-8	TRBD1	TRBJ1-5	TGTGCCAGCAGCCAGGACAGGGGGATGTGGCAGCCCCAGCATTTT	CASSQDRGMWQPQHF
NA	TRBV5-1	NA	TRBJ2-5	TGCGCCAGCAGCTTGGTTGGGGAAGGAAAGACCCAGTACTTC	CASSLVGEGKTQYF
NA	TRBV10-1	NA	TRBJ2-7	TGCGCCAGCATAGTCGCAGGGTTATACGCTCGGTACGAGCAGTACTTC	CASIVAGLYARYEQYF
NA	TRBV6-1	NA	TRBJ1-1	TGTGCCAGCAGTGAACGCCAACGGTTT	CASSERQRF
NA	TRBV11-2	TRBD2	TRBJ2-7	TGTGCCAGCAGCGCTAGTCTTGCGGCCGGGACTAGCTTTTATAACGAGCAGTACTTC	CASSASLAAGTSFYNEQYF
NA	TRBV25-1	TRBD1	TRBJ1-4	TGTGCCAGCAGTGAAGTAGGGGGCAGTGAAAAACTGTTTTTT	CASSEVGGSEKLFF
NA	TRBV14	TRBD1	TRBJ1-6	TGTGCCAGCAGCCAGGAGACAGGGGGAAAATCACCCCTCCACTTT	CASSQETGGKSPLHF
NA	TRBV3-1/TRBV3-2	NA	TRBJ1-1	TGTGCCAGCGCGGGAACAGGTGAAGCTTTCTTT	CASAGTGEAFF